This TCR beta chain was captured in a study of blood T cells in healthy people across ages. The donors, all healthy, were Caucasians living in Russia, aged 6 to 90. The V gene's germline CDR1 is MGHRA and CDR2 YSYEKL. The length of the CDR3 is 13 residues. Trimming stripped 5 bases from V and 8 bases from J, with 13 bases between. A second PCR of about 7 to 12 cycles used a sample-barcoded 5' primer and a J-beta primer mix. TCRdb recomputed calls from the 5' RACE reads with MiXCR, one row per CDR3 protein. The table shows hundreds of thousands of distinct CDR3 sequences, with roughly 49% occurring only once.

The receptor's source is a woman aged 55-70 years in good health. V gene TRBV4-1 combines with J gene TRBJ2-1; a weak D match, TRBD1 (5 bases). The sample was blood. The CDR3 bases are TGCGCCAGCAGCAATCTAGGGGCCTATGAGCAGTTCTTC. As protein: CASSNLGAYEQFF.